This T cell receptor beta chain stems from a study of cytomegalovirus exposure and HLA in healthy donors. Amplification used 60 Vbeta primers and 13 Jbeta primers. Sequencing used immunoSEQ multiplex PCR; TCRdb keeps in-frame clones, though not all of them. Of more than 95,000 clones listed, roughly 81% were seen once; the top ten hold approximately 1.1%. Broader study findings: In most subjects, TCR beta sequences reportedly gave accurate predictions of HLA-A and HLA-B alleles.

For this clone: Its antigen remains unknown.

CDR1 and CDR2 (germline): MGHRA, YSYEKL. There are 15 residues in the CDR3. After removal of 6 bases from V and 2 bases from J, the junction contained 4 bases not matched to a gene. The chain joins TRBV4-1 to TRBJ2-1; 10 nucleotides agree with TRBD2. The sequencing sample was made of PBMCs. The sequence was obtained from a woman under 40 in good health and CMV-seronegative. This CDR3 is CASREAGGTYNEQFF. The CDR3 DNA sequence: TGCGCCAGCAGGGAAGCGGGGGGGACCTACAATGAGCAGTTCTTC.